This paragraph reports one TCR beta chain. The target antigen is unknown. This record belongs to a study of T cell responses to AZD1222 COVID-19 vaccine. Regarding the study as a whole: Only 5 or 6 AZD1222 recipients were seropositive at baseline.

Germline CDR1 reads LGHDT; CDR2 reads YNNKEL (reference sequence). This CDR3 has 16 amino acids. The ends lost 0 bases at V and 2 bases at J; junction bases unmatched: 4. Some clones are missing from TCRdb's copy, which holds only in-frame ones; the method was immunoSEQ multiplex PCR. Of fewer than 250,000 clones listed, around 94% are singletons. The sequences come from peripheral blood, collected on day 0 of AZD1222 vaccination. The receptor was isolated from an adult in good health. V and J are TRBV3-1 (or the pseudogene TRBV3-2) and TRBJ1-2; 9 nucleotides align to TRBD1. This CDR3 reads CASSQEGTGWNYGYTF. As DNA, the CDR3 is TGTGCCAGCAGCCAAGAGGGGACAGGGTGGAACTATGGCTACACCTTC.